These T cell receptor beta chains were read from a single sample in a study of technical replicates of blood from a few donors. Some clones are missing from TCRdb's copy, which holds only in-frame ones; the method was immunoSEQ multiplex PCR. The top ten hold 0.38% of the sample, which has 75,000 to 100,000 clones, approximately 94% seen once. The source material was T cells isolated from PBMCs. All receptors come from a human donor in good health. The CDR3 runs from the conserved cysteine through the conserved F or W. Each record gives: V gene, D gene, clone size, J gene, CDR3 DNA, CDR3 protein. The D gene is left open where the match is weak. Not all rows give a size; the values are once, few, many and, for expanded clones, a class.

TRBV6-1	-	-	TRBJ2-7	TGTGCCAGCAGTGAAGGGGGACAAGGATACTACGAGCAGTACTTC	CASSEGGQGYYEQYF
TRBV7-2	TRBD2	-	TRBJ2-7	TGTGCCAGCAGGAATAAACTAGCGGGACACTACGAGCAGTACTTC	CASRNKLAGHYEQYF
TRBV7-3	TRBD2	-	TRBJ2-3	TGTGCCAGCAGCAGCTCTAGCGGGATAAGCACAGATACGCAGTATTTT	CASSSSSGISTDTQYF
TRBV11-1	-	-	TRBJ2-5	TGTGCCAGCAGCTTATACAGGGAAGGCACCCAGTACTTC	CASSLYREGTQYF
TRBV6-6	TRBD2	-	TRBJ2-7	TGTGCCAGCAGTTATAGTAGCGGGAGAGGCTACGAGCAGTACTTC	CASSYSSGRGYEQYF
TRBV6-1	TRBD1	-	TRBJ2-3	TGTGCCAGCAGTTTAGGGCCAAGGGGGCCAGATACGCAGTATTTT	CASSLGPRGPDTQYF
TRBV10-2	-	medium-sized	TRBJ2-1	TGCGCCAGCAGTGAGCGGGAGAACAATGAGCAGTTCTTC	CASSERENNEQFF
TRBV7-2	-	-	TRBJ1-1	TGTGCCAGCAGCTCCAACAGGGATACCACTGAAGCTTTCTTT	CASSSNRDTTEAFF
TRBV28	-	-	TRBJ2-7	TGTGCCAGCAGTGTAGGGCAGGGATACGAGCAGTACTTC	CASSVGQGYEQYF
TRBV2	-	-	TRBJ2-4	TGTGCCAGTGCGACTAGAATTGACATTCAGTACTTC	CASATRIDIQYF
TRBV5-6	TRBD1	-	TRBJ1-5	TGTGCCAGCAGCTTCGGGACAGTAATTAGCAATCAGCCCCAGCATTTT	CASSFGTVISNQPQHF
TRBV2	TRBD2	-	TRBJ2-5	TGTGCCAGCAGTCCGGGACTAGCGGGAGTTGGAGAGACCCAGTACTTC	CASSPGLAGVGETQYF
TRBV7-9	-	-	TRBJ2-7	TGTGCCAGCAGCTCGGGACATAGCTCCTACGAGCAGTACTTC	CASSSGHSSYEQYF
TRBV15	-	-	TRBJ1-1	TGTGCCACCAGCAGAGGGGGGCAGAACACTGAAGCTTTCTTT	CATSRGGQNTEAFF
TRBV28	TRBD1	-	TRBJ2-7	TGTGCCAGCAGTTATATCGGGACAGGGGTTCATTACGAGCAGTACTTC	CASSYIGTGVHYEQYF
TRBV4-3	TRBD2	-	TRBJ2-3	TGCGCCAGCAGCCTATCTAGCGGGATATTGGATACGCAGTATTTT	CASSLSSGILDTQYF
TRBV6-5	-	-	TRBJ2-7	TGTGCCAGCAGCGGGGGAGATGGATACGAGCAGTACTTC	CASSGGDGYEQYF
TRBV19	-	-	TRBJ2-7	TGTGCCAGTAGTATACCCGACAGTAACTCCTACGAGCAGTACTTC	CASSIPDSNSYEQYF
TRBV19	-	-	TRBJ1-5	TGTGCCAGTAGTGCCGCGGGGCGCAATCAGCCCCAGCATTTT	CASSAAGRNQPQHF
TRBV7-9	TRBD1	-	TRBJ2-7	TGTGCCAGCAGCTTGGGACAGGGGGCTCAGGAGCAGTACTTC	CASSLGQGAQEQYF
TRBV6-6	TRBD1	-	TRBJ2-7	TGTGCCACTCAACCGGGACAGCACTACGAGCAGTACTTC	CATQPGQHYEQYF
TRBV7-9	-	-	TRBJ2-5	TGTGCCAGCACCTTTGGGGCTAGCCAAGAGACCCAGTACTTC	CASTFGASQETQYF
TRBV2	TRBD2	few	TRBJ2-5	TGTGCCAGCAGTGACACCTGGACTAGCGGGATGCAAAGGACCCAGTACTTC	CASSDTWTSGMQRTQYF
TRBV6-5	TRBD1	-	TRBJ2-5	TGTGCCAGCAGTTATATCCAGGGGGTCGGAGAGACCCAGTACTTC	CASSYIQGVGETQYF
TRBV5-1	-	-	TRBJ1-3	TGCGCCAGCAGCCGGGAGAAACCTGGAAACACCATATATTTT	CASSREKPGNTIYF
TRBV27	-	-	TRBJ2-1	TGTGCCAGCAGGGAGGGGCGCTGGGATGAGCAGTTCTTC	CASREGRWDEQFF
TRBV7-2	-	-	TRBJ1-4	TGTGCCAGCAGCTTAGAGGCTACGGGGGGTTGGGAAAAACTGTTTTTT	CASSLEATGGWEKLFF
TRBV10-3	-	-	TRBJ1-1	TGTGCCATCAATAGTGAGATGAACACTGAAGCTTTCTTT	CAINSEMNTEAFF
TRBV27	TRBD2	-	TRBJ2-1	TGTGCCAGCAGTTCTGCTTACGGGAGCGGGAGGGCCGACAATGAGCAGTTCTTC	CASSSAYGSGRADNEQFF
TRBV19	-	-	TRBJ2-4	TGTGCCAGTAGTATTCTTCGACAGCCGTTAGCCAAAAACATTCAGTACTTC	CASSILRQPLAKNIQYF
TRBV4-1	TRBD2	-	TRBJ2-7	TGCGCCAGCAGCCAAGATTTTGGCGGGAGACTACCCCCCGACGAGCAGTACTTC	CASSQDFGGRLPPDEQYF
TRBV10-3	TRBD1	once	TRBJ1-2	TGTGCCATCAGCAGGGGGGACTATGGCTACACCTTC	CAISRGDYGYTF
TRBV7-2	TRBD1	-	TRBJ1-1	TGTGCCAGCAGCCTCCTGGGGACAGCCGGCACTGAAGCTTTCTTT	CASSLLGTAGTEAFF
TRBV20-1	TRBD2	-	TRBJ2-7	TGCAGTGCTCGAAGCGGGAACGAGCAGTACTTC	CSARSGNEQYF
TRBV7-2	TRBD2	-	TRBJ2-5	TGTGCCAGCAGCTCGAGGACTAGTACAGAGACCCAGTACTTC	CASSSRTSTETQYF
TRBV14	TRBD1	-	TRBJ1-1	TGTGCCAGCAGCCAGGACAGGGGACTTATGAACACTGAAGCTTTCTTT	CASSQDRGLMNTEAFF
TRBV25-1	TRBD1	-	TRBJ2-7	TGTGCCAGCAGTGAATTGGGGACAGGGGTCAACGAGCAGTACTTC	CASSELGTGVNEQYF